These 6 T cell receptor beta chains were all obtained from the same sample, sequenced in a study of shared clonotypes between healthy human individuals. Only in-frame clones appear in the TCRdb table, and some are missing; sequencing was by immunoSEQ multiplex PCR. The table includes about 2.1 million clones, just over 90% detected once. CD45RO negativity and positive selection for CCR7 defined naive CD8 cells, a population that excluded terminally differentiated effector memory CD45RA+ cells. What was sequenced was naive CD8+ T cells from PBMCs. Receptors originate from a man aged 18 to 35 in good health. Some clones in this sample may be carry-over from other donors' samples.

As DNA, the CDR3 is TGTGCCAGCAGCGTAAACAAGATCAATGAGCAGTTCTTC. It translates to CASSVNKINEQFF. This chain links TRBV9 with TRBJ2-1, with D uncertain. Looked up from germline, CDR1 is SGDLS and CDR2 is YYNGEE. V lost 1 base and J lost 6, with 8 bases in between. The CDR3 loop spans 13 amino acids.

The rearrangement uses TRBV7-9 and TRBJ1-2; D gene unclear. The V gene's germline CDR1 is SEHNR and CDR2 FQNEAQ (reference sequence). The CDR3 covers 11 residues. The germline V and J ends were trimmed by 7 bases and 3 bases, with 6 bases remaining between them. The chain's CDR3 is CASTSYYGYTF. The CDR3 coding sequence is TGTGCCAGCACCAGCTACTATGGCTACACCTTC.

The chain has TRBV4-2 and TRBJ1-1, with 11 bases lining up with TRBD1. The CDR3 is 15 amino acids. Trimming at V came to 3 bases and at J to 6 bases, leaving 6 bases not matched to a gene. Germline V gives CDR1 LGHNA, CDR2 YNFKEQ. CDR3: CASSHPGTGGAEAFF. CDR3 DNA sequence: TGTGCCAGCAGCCATCCCGGGACAGGGGGGGCTGAAGCTTTCTTT.

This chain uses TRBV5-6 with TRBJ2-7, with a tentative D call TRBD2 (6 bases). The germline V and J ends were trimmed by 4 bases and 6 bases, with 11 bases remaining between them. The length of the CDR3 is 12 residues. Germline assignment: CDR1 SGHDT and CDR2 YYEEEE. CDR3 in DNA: TGTGCCAGCAGCCCCATGCGGGGCGAGCAGTACTTC. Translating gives CASSPMRGEQYF.

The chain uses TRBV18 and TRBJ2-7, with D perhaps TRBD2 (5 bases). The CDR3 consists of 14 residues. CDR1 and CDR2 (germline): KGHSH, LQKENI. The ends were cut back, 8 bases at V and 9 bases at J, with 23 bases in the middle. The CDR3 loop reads CASTDDAGLEVQYF. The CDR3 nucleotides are TGTGCCAGCACAGACGATGCGGGCTTGGAGGTGCAGTACTTC.

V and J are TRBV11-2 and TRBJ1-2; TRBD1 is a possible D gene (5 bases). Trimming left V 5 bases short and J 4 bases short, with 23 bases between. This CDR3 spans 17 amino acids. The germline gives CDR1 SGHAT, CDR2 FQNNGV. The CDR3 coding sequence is TGTGCCAGCAGCCCGGGGGGTGTGGGCACCCGGGGCTATGGCTACACCTTC. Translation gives CASSPGGVGTRGYGYTF. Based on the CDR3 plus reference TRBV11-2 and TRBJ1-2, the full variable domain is EAGVAQSPRYKIIEKRQSVAFWCNPISGHATLYWYQQILGQGPKLLIQFQNNGVVDDSQLPKDRFSAERLKGVDSTLKIQPAKLEDSAVYLCASSPGGVGTRGYGYTFGSGTRLTVV.